This entry is about one T cell receptor beta chain. This sample was taken from a study of blood T cell repertoires in COVID-19. Whole-study context: Whether acute or convalescent, the COVID-19 samples came from the United States, Italy and Spain.

Recruitment covered about 25 US areas and drew participants whose ages spanned roughly 18 to 100 years. Exposed enrollees encountered a COVID-19 case at some point within 2 weeks before study entry. TCRdb keeps only in-frame clones here, not all; method: immunoSEQ multiplex PCR. The sample shows 250,000 or so clones, roughly 85% of them seen only once. Per the germline V gene, CDR1 is MNHEY and CDR2 is SMNVEV (reference sequence). The CDR3 length is 13 residues. V was shortened by 9 bases and J by 5 bases, with 16 bases between the two germline ends. The V and J genes are TRBV27 and TRBJ2-5; tentative D call: TRBD1 (6 bases). The sequenced sample consisted of PBMCs or T cells enriched from blood (not recorded which). This clonotype originated in a woman in her 40s who had been exposed to COVID-19. CDR3 nucleotide sequence: TGTGCCAGTGGAACTGGGGGCGGGGAGACCCAGTACTTC. This gives the protein CASGTGGGETQYF.